Here is one TCR beta chain with its context. Per the original methods: Amplification of reference gene primers provided the estimated nucleated cell counts. TCRdb keeps only in-frame clones here, not all; method: immunoSEQ multiplex PCR. V and J calls and clone size follow that table, whereas D and trimming were derived from the DNA. The profile shows about 250,000 clones, more than 85% of them singletons. This entry is derived from a study of blood T cell repertoires in COVID-19. Study background: PBMCs, B-cell-depleted T cells, or T cells provided the cDNA or gDNA that made up the material.

Germline V CDR1 and CDR2: LNHDA, SQIVND (reference sequence). The CDR3 is 12 residues long. Deletions cut 9 bases from V and 4 bases from J, with 12 bases between. The receptor was isolated from a man aged 40-50 years who had recovered from COVID-19. The chain combines TRBV19 with TRBJ1-1; D is uncertain. Specimen: PBMCs or T cells enriched from blood (not recorded which). CDR3 bases: TGTGCCAGCCGGGGAGTGACCACTGAAGCTTTCTTT. Residues: CASRGVTTEAFF. Supplemented by reference TRBV19 and TRBJ1-1, the full variable domain reads DGGITQSPKYLFRKEGQNVTLSCEQNLNHDAMYWYRQDPGQGLRLIYYSQIVNDFQKGDIAEGYSVSREKKESFPLTVTSAQKNPTAFYLCASRGVTTEAFFGQGTRLTVV.